This T cell receptor (beta chain) came from a study of T-cell reconstitution after alpha-beta-depleted transplantation in children. General study points: Roughly two months post-transplant, alpha-beta T cells reportedly originated from several hundred graft clones that had expanded. A year post-transplant, T-cell counts and diversity derived mostly from newly produced T cells. Surviving recipient cells, namely T cells and thymic progenitors, were the source of high day-60 TCRbeta diversity in some patients.

Preparing the TCRbeta library involved the use of unique molecular identifiers. TCRdb fed the PCR reads into MiXCR, producing one record per CDR3 protein. The sample includes 200,000 to 300,000 distinct CDR3 sequences, 25% of them seen just once. This clonotype was seen many times. Antigen specificity is unknown. Looked up from germline, CDR1 is MDHEN and CDR2 is SYDVKM. Trimming removed 2 bases at V and 1 base at J, with 9 bases between. CDR3 length equals 14 residues. Material: PBMCs, obtained before TCRalphabeta/CD19-depleted stem cell transplant. This chain connects TRBV28 to TRBJ2-7; D may be TRBD2 (6 bases). This TCR derives from a girl aged 2 to 10 with Fanconi anemia, due to receive a stem cell transplant. The CDR3 reads CASSLQGGSYEQYF. CDR3 nucleotide sequence: TGTGCCAGCAGTTTACAGGGAGGTTCCTACGAGCAGTACTTC.